This T cell receptor (beta chain) derives from a study of regulatory T cells in long-lasting Graves disease. The time point here: persistent/refractory GD, antithyroid drugs over 5 years with positive TRAb. Scientists built the TCR library using RNA that was extracted from PBMCs. The diagnosis of Graves' disease used American Thyroid Association guidelines. Germline CDR1 LGHNA, CDR2 YSLEER. V dropped 8 bases and J dropped 3; count of bases not matched to a gene: 9. CDR3 length: 15 residues. Findings of the study overall: Clonotypes that were public and shared totalled a few thousand in persistent patients versus 966 in new patients. Newly diagnosed patients had higher TCR diversity than persistent Graves' patients did.

For this clonotype: Antigen: not known.

Construction of the TCR beta libraries employed iRepertoire HTBI primers in conjunction with Arm-PCR of CDR3 regions. MiXCR, applied by TCRdb to the multiplex PCR reads, yields one record per CDR3 protein. This sample has about 460,000 distinct CDR3 sequences; under 25% occur once, and the top ten carry around 14%. The source is a female donor with Graves disease. V usage is TRBV4-3 and J usage is TRBJ1-1; 10 nucleotides agree with TRBD1. The sequencing used peripheral blood mononuclear cells (PBMCs), collected when the disease was refractory, from a patient treated with antithyroid drugs. The CDR3 coding sequence is TGCGCCAGCCGGTCGCGACAGGGGGCGGACACTGAAGCTTTCTTT. Translating it yields CASRSRQGADTEAFF.